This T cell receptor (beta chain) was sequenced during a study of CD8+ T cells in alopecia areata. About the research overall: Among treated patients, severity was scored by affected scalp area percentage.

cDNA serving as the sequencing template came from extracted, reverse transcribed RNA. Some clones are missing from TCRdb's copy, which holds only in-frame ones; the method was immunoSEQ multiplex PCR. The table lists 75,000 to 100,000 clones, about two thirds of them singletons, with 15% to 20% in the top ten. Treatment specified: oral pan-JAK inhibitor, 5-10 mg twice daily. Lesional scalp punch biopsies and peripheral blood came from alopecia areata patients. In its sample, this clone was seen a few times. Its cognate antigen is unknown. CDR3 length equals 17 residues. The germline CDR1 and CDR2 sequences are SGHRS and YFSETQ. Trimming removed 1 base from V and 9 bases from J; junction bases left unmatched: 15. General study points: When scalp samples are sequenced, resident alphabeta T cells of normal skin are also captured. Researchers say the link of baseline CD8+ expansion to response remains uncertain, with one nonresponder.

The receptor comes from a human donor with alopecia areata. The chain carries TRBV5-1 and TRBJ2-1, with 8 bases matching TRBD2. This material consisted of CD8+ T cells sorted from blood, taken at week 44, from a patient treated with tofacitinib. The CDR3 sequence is CASSLYIGTSSEGEQFF. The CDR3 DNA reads TGCGCCAGCAGCTTGTATATCGGGACTAGTTCAGAGGGTGAGCAGTTCTTC.